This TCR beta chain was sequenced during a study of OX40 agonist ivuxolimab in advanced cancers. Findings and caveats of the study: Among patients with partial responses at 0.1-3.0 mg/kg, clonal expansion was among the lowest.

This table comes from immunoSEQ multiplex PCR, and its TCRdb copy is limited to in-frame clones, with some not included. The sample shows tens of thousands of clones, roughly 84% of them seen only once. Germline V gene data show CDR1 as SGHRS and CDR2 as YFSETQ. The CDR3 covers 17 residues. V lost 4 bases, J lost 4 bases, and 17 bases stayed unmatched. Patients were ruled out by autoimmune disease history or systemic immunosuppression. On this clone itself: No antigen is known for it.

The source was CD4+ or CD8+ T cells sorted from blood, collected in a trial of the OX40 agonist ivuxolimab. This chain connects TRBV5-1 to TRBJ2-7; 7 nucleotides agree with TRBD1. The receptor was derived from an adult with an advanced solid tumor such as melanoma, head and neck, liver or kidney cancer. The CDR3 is CASSIAGTVEGFYEQYF. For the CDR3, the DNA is TGCGCCAGCAGCATTGCCGGGACAGTAGAGGGATTTTACGAGCAGTACTTC. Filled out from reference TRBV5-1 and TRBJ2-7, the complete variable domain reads KAGVTQTPRYLIKTRGQQVTLSCSPISGHRSVSWYQQTPGQGLQFLFEYFSETQRNKGNFPGRFSGRQFSNSRSEMNVSTLELGDSALYLCASSIAGTVEGFYEQYFGPGTRLTVT.